This passage covers 32 T cell receptor beta chains from one sample sequenced in a study of blood T cell repertoires in COVID-19. TCRdb's table, derived via immunoSEQ multiplex PCR, lists solely in-frame clones and lacks some. The sample includes about 97,000 clones, just under 95% seen only once; the top ten take under 2%. Source material: peripheral blood. These receptors were collected from a woman aged 50 to 60 with COVID-19, enrolled during active disease.

The rearrangement joins TRBV7-2 to TRBJ2-3, with 8 bases lining up with TRBD2. The CDR3 length is 16 residues. Germline V gene lookup returns CDR1 SGHTA and CDR2 FQGNSA. The J segment lost 10 bases and the V segment lost 3 bases, leaving 15 bases of the junction unmatched. This CDR3 reads CASSLTGGPSGGAQYF. For the CDR3, the DNA is TGTGCCAGCAGCTTGACGGGGGGGCCCAGTGGCGGTGCGCAGTATTTT.

V gene TRBV4-2 combines with J gene TRBJ1-1; D remains ambiguous. The CDR3 covers 15 residues. Germline loops: CDR1 LGHNA, CDR2 YNFKEQ. The V and J ends lost 4 bases and 1 base respectively, with 13 bases between them. CDR3 in amino acids: CASSPFERSNTEAFF. CDR3 bases: TGTGCCAGCAGCCCGTTCGAGAGGTCGAACACTGAAGCTTTCTTT.

This chain uses TRBV9 with TRBJ1-2; TRBD1 might be the D (5 bases). CDR1 and CDR2 (germline): SGDLS, YYNGEE. This CDR3 has 14 residues. Trimming removed 4 bases from V and 8 bases from J, with 18 bases in between. The CDR3 DNA sequence: TGTGCCAGCAGCCCACTTAGGGGTGCAGGAGGCTACACCTTC. It is translated as CASSPLRGAGGYTF.

The J gene is TRBJ2-7, the V gene TRBV5-6, with a tentative D call TRBD1 (5 bases). Trimming took off 0 bases at V and 3 bases at J, with 7 bases between the two ends. CDR3 length: 13 amino acids. Germline V gene data show CDR1 as SGHDT and CDR2 as YYEEEE. This CDR3 is CASSLGQLYEQYV. The CDR3 coding sequence is TGTGCCAGCAGCTTGGGACAGCTCTACGAGCAGTACGTC.

This rearrangement joins TRBV7-2 to TRBJ2-1; weak D call: TRBD2 (5 bases). The CDR3 consists of 13 residues. Germline CDR1 SGHTA, CDR2 FQGNSA. With 1 base removed from V and 7 bases from J, the gap between germline ends came to 8 bases. CDR3 coding DNA: TGTGCCAGCAGCTTAGAACCGGGGAATGAGCAGTTCTTC. Its translation is CASSLEPGNEQFF.

The chain links TRBV10-3 to TRBJ1-2, with 9 positions matching TRBD1. The J segment lost 7 bases and the V segment lost 7 bases, leaving 10 bases of the junction unmatched. The CDR3 is 14 residues long. From germline, CDR1 is ENHRY and CDR2 SYGVKD. The CDR3 DNA sequence: TGTGCCATCAATGGCCGGGACAGGGATAGTGGCTACACCTTC. This translates into CAINGRDRDSGYTF.

The gene calls are TRBV2 and TRBJ2-7; D is unresolved. This CDR3 comprises 13 residues. Trimming cost V 6 bases and J 2 bases, with 11 bases left between them. Germline assignment: CDR1 SNHLY and CDR2 FYNNEI. The CDR3 loop reads CASSVAVAYEQYV. The CDR3 nucleotides read TGTGCCAGCAGCGTCGCGGTAGCCTACGAGCAGTACGTC.

CDR3 loop: CASSPWTSLTDTQYF. CDR3 sequence (DNA): TGTGCCAGCAGCCCCTGGACTAGCCTAACAGATACGCAGTATTTT. This chain connects TRBV5-5 to TRBJ2-3, with TRBD2 matching over 8 bases. The CDR3 has 15 residues. J gave up 3 bases and V 4 bases, and 7 bases lay outside the gene matches. Germline V gives CDR1 SGHKS, CDR2 YYEKEE (reference sequence).

This clone was detected a few times. The V gene is TRBV5-1, the J gene TRBJ1-6, with 9 bases matching TRBD1. Germline CDR1 and CDR2: SGHRS and YFSETQ. Losses at the gene ends were 0 bases for V and 10 bases for J; bases not matched to a gene: 5. The CDR3 is made up of 15 amino acids. CDR3 sequence: CASSLAGQGKSPLHF. DNA for the CDR3: TGCGCCAGCAGCTTGGCCGGACAGGGGAAGTCACCCCTCCACTTT.

This chain uses TRBV18 with TRBJ1-2; 8 bases fit TRBD1. Germline V CDR1 and CDR2: KGHSH, LQKENI. This CDR3 is built from 17 residues. The junction had 14 bases not matched to a gene; V was cut back by 0 bases and J by 8 bases. CDR3 residues: CASSPPRTGNRMGGYTF. CDR3 DNA sequence: TGTGCCAGCTCACCACCGAGGACAGGGAATCGGATGGGCGGCTACACCTTC.

The genes are TRBV6-4 and TRBJ1-4, with a tentative D call TRBD1 (6 bases). V lost 4 bases to trimming and J lost 6 bases, with 15 bases between them. Germline-derived CDR1 and CDR2 are MRHNA and SNTAGT. The CDR3 sequence is 15 residues long. The CDR3 bases are TGTGCCAGCAGTGCCACAGGGAGAAGGGATGAAAAACTGTTTTTT. Its translation is CASSATGRRDEKLFF.

The chain joins TRBV27 to TRBJ1-4; D ambiguous. V dropped 6 bases and J dropped 5 bases, with 13 bases sitting between them. This CDR3 has 14 residues. Germline loops: CDR1 MNHEY, CDR2 SMNVEV (reference sequence). CDR3 in DNA: TGTGCCAGCAGGGTCGGACGGGGAAATGAAAAACTGTTTTTT. The encoded protein is CASRVGRGNEKLFF.

V is TRBV6-2 or TRBV6-3 and J is TRBJ2-3; TRBD2 agrees at 11 bases. V trimming: 4 bases; J trimming: 5 bases; junction bases outside the gene matches: 14. CDR1 is MNHEY and CDR2 is SVGEGT in the germline V gene. The CDR3 extends over 18 amino acids. In nucleotides, the CDR3 is TGTGCCAGCAGTTCCCCGGACGTAGCGGGGGGGCCTAAAGATACGCAGTATTTT. Its translation is CASSSPDVAGGPKDTQYF.

V usage is TRBV6-2 or TRBV6-3 and J usage is TRBJ2-3, with 9 bases lining up with TRBD2. J was trimmed by 9 bases and V by 5 bases; bases with no gene match: 6. Per the germline V gene, CDR1 is MNHEY and CDR2 is SVGEGT. This CDR3 has 13 residues. CDR3 region: CASSLPLAGTQYF. CDR3 nucleotides: TGTGCCAGCAGTCTCCCGCTAGCGGGAACGCAGTATTTT.

The sample holds one count of this clone. The chain has TRBV27 and TRBJ2-3, with TRBD1 identical over 9 bases. Germline V gene data show CDR1 as MNHEY and CDR2 as SMNVEV (reference sequence). The CDR3 is made up of 15 amino acids. Trimming cost V 2 bases and J 4 bases; bases outside gene matches: 4. The CDR3 protein is CASSLMGQGADTQYF. CDR3 nucleotide sequence: TGTGCCAGCAGTTTAATGGGACAGGGCGCAGATACGCAGTATTTT.

This clone has more than one count but fewer than ten. This chain connects TRBV14 to TRBJ1-3; tentatively, D is TRBD1 (6 bases). V was clipped by 0 bases and J by 4 bases, with 10 bases between them. CDR3 length: 15 residues. CDR1 and CDR2 from the germline V gene are SGHDN and FVKESK. CDR3 protein: CASSQDRGAGNTIYF. CDR3 DNA: TGTGCCAGCAGCCAAGACAGGGGTGCCGGAAACACCATATATTTT.

CDR3 region: CASSLALQGARGYTF. The CDR3 region has the DNA TGTGCCAGCAGTTTAGCCTTACAGGGGGCTAGAGGCTACACCTTC. The rearrangement uses TRBV28 and TRBJ1-2, with TRBD1 identical over 9 bases. This CDR3 has 15 residues. The germline V gene encodes CDR1 MDHEN and CDR2 SYDVKM. J gave up 8 bases and V 2 bases, and 9 bases lay outside the gene matches.

V gene TRBV5-1 combines with J gene TRBJ1-5; D ambiguous. Germline assignment: CDR1 SGHRS and CDR2 YFSETQ. The V end lost 0 bases, the J end lost 0 bases, and 7 bases lay between the germline ends. This CDR3 is 15 amino acids long. The CDR3, as DNA: TGCGCCAGCAGCTTGGGGGAGTCTAGCAATCAGCCCCAGCATTTT. It is translated as CASSLGESSNQPQHF. The full variable domain, in which reference TRBV5-1 and TRBJ1-5 provide the parts outside the CDR3, is KAGVTQTPRYLIKTRGQQVTLSCSPISGHRSVSWYQQTPGQGLQFLFEYFSETQRNKGNFPGRFSGRQFSNSRSEMNVSTLELGDSALYLCASSLGESSNQPQHFGDGTRLSIL.

This clone was detected only once. The V gene is TRBV6-6, the J gene TRBJ1-1, with D unclear. The CDR3 runs to 12 residues. Trimming shortened V by 6 bases and J by 6 bases, and 11 bases separated the two germline ends. The germline gives CDR1 MNHNY, CDR2 SVGAGI (reference sequence). The CDR3, as DNA: TGTGCCAGCAGCTATGGACTCTCTGAAGCTTTCTTT. Protein product: CASSYGLSEAFF.

The J gene is TRBJ2-2, the V gene TRBV3-1 (or the pseudogene TRBV3-2), with no clear D. V gave up 4 bases and J gave up 0 bases, with 9 bases separating them. The CDR3 is made up of 15 amino acids. Germline V gene lookup returns CDR1 LGHDT and CDR2 YNNKEL (reference sequence). Written as DNA, the CDR3 is TGTGCCAGCAGCCCGACTGGAACGAACACCGGGGAGCTGTTTTTT. Its protein is CASSPTGTNTGELFF.

The J gene is TRBJ1-5, the V gene TRBV5-4; weak D call: TRBD1 (5 bases). Germline CDR1 is SGHNT and CDR2 is YYREEE (reference sequence). V dropped 2 bases and J dropped 2 bases, with 11 bases sitting between them. This CDR3 is built from 15 residues. The CDR3 DNA follows: TGTGCCAGCAGCTTAAAAGGGGCGGGCAATCAGCCCCAGCATTTT. Residues: CASSLKGAGNQPQHF.

The rearrangement links TRBV7-8 to TRBJ2-1, with 11 bases identical to TRBD2. The germline gives CDR1 SGHVS, CDR2 FQNEAQ. V was pared by 5 bases and J by 3 bases, with 6 bases of the junction left unmatched. The CDR3 is 16 amino acids. DNA of the CDR3: TGTGCCAGCAGCCTGGGACTAGCGGCAATCTACAATGAGCAGTTCTTC. This encodes CASSLGLAAIYNEQFF.

The V and J genes are TRBV11-2 and TRBJ2-3, with D unresolved. V was cut by 3 bases and J by 4 bases, with 8 bases left in between. CDR3 size: 13 residues. The germline V gene encodes CDR1 SGHAT and CDR2 FQNNGV. CDR3 protein: CASSFLRADTQYF. DNA of the CDR3: TGTGCCAGCAGCTTTCTGCGTGCAGATACGCAGTATTTT.

V is TRBV6-5 and J is TRBJ1-2; TRBD1 agrees at 7 bases. The CDR3 is 14 residues long. Germline CDR1 reads MNHEY; CDR2 reads SVGAGI. The V and J ends lost 8 bases and 5 bases, in that order; junction bases with no gene match: 11. The CDR3 region has the DNA TGTGCCAGCGGGCAGGGGGGCGCGGGATATGGCTACACCTTC. This codes for CASGQGGAGYGYTF.

The V and J genes are TRBV6-6 and TRBJ1-2, with D possibly matching TRBD1 (6 bases). This CDR3 has 13 residues. Germline V gene data show CDR1 as MNHNY and CDR2 as SVGAGI (reference sequence). The V end was cut by 5 bases, the J end by 2 bases, with 9 bases between. CDR3 bases: TGTGCCAGCAGTCGGACAGCAAACTATGGCTACACCTTC. It codes for CASSRTANYGYTF.

About this clone: One junction end does not reproduce the germline sequence, and a read error may be involved. This sequence joins TRBV27 and TRBJ1-1; D may be TRBD1 (5 bases). Germline V CDR1 and CDR2: MNHEY, SMNVEV (reference sequence). The CDR3 consists of 15 residues. CDR3 sequence: CASSLSPAGRTEAFF. CDR3 sequence (DNA): TGTGCCAGCAGTCTATCCCCCGCAGGGCGCACTGAAGCTTTCTTT.

This clone was seen more than once but under ten times. This sequence joins TRBV7-8 and TRBJ1-2; weak D call: TRBD1 (6 bases). The CDR3 has 15 amino acids. CDR1 is SGHVS, CDR2 FQNEAQ, per germline. V lost 5 bases and J 3 bases, leaving 16 bases between the germline ends. CDR3 sequence reads: CASSVTGTDYYGYTF. CDR3 nucleotide sequence: TGTGCCAGCAGCGTTACAGGGACGGACTACTATGGCTACACCTTC.

This clone was observed a single time. The chain carries TRBV18 and TRBJ2-7; possibly TRBD1 for D (6 bases). This CDR3 is 15 amino acids long. From germline, CDR1 is KGHSH and CDR2 LQKENI. The V gene lost 6 bases and the J gene lost 0 bases, with 15 bases spanning the gap. CDR3 sequence reads: CASSPGTRSSYEQYF. The CDR3 nucleotides read TGTGCCAGCTCCCCCGGGACAAGAAGCTCCTACGAGCAGTACTTC. Complete variable domain (other parts from reference TRBV18 and TRBJ2-7): NAGVMQNPRHLVRRRGQEARLRCSPMKGHSHVYWYRQLPEEGLKFMVYLQKENIIDESGMPKERFSAEFPKEGPSILRIQQVVRGDSAAYFCASSPGTRSSYEQYFGPGTRLTVT.

The rearrangement links TRBV10-3 to TRBJ2-3, with 8 positions matching TRBD2. This CDR3 has 15 amino acids. Trimming at V came to 4 bases and at J to 0 bases, leaving 3 bases not matched to a gene. In germline, CDR1 is ENHRY, CDR2 SYGVKD. The CDR3 protein is CAISGAGESTDTQYF. CDR3 nucleotide sequence: TGTGCCATCAGTGGAGCGGGGGAAAGCACAGATACGCAGTATTTT.

This rearrangement joins TRBV27 to TRBJ2-3; tentative D call: TRBD2 (6 bases). V lost 7 bases, J lost 0 bases, and 17 bases lay in between. The CDR3 is made up of 16 amino acids. Germline loops: CDR1 MNHEY, CDR2 SMNVEV (reference sequence). The CDR3 nucleotides read TGTGCCAGCACCACCCTCCTAGCGACTAGCACAGATACGCAGTATTTT. This sequence encodes CASTTLLATSTDTQYF.

V gene TRBV30 combines with J gene TRBJ1-1, with a weak D call TRBD1 (6 bases). V lost 3 bases and J 1 base, leaving 9 bases between the germline ends. Germline lookup yields CDR1 GTSNPN and CDR2 SVGIG (reference sequence). The CDR3 extends over 13 amino acids. The CDR3 spells CAWSMTGNTEAFF. The CDR3 nucleotides read TGTGCCTGGAGCATGACAGGGAACACTGAAGCTTTCTTT.

The chain has TRBV7-3 and TRBJ2-3; possibly TRBD2 for D (6 bases). This CDR3 is built from 15 residues. Germline CDR1 and CDR2: SGHTA and FQGTGA. V lost 4 bases, J lost 6 bases, and 17 bases lay in between. The CDR3 spells CASSSGLATTDTQYF. The DNA of the CDR3 is TGTGCCAGCAGCTCGGGACTCGCAACCACTGATACGCAGTATTTT.